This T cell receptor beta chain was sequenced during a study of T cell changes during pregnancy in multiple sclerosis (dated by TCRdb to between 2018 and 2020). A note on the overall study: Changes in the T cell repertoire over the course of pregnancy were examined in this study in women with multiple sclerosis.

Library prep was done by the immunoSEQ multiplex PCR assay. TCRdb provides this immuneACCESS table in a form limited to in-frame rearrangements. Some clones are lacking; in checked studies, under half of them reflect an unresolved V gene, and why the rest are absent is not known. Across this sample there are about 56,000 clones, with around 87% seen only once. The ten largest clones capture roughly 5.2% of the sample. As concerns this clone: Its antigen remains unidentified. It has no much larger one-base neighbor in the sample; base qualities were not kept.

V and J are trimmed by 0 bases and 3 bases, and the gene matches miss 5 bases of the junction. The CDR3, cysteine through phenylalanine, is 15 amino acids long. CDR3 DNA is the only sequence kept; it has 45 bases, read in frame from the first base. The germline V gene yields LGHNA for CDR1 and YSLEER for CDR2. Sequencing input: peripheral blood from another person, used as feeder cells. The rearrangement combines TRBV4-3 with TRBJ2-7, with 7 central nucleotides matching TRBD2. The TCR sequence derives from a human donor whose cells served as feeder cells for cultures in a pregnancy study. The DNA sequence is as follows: TGCGCCAGCAGCCAAGATCAGCGCGGGAGCTACGAGCAGTACTTC. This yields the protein CASSQDQRGSYEQYF.